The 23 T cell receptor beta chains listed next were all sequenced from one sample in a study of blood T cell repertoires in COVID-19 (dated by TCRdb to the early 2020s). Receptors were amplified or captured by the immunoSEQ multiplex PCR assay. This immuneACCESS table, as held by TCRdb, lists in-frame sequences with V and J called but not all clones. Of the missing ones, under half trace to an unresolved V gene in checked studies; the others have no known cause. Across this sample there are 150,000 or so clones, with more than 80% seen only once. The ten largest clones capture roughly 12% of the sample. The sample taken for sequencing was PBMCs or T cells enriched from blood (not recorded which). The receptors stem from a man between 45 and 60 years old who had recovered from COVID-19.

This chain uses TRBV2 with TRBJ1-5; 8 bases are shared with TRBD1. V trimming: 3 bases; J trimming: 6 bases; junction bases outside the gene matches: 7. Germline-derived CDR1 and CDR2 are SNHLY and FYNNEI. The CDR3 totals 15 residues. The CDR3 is CASSDSQGAGQPQHF. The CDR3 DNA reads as TGTGCCAGCAGTGACAGTCAGGGGGCAGGTCAGCCCCAGCATTTT.

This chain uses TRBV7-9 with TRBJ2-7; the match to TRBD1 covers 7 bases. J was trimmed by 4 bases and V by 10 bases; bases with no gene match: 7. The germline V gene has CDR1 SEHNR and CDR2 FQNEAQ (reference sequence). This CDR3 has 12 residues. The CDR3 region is CAIGDREYEQYF. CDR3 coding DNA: TGTGCCATCGGGGACAGAGAATACGAGCAGTACTTC.

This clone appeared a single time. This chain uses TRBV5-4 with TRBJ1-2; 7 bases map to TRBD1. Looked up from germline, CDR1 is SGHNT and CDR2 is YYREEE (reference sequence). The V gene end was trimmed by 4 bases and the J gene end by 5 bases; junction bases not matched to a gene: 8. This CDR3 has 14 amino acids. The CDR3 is CASSRDRAIYGYTF. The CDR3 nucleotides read TGTGCCAGCAGCCGAGACAGGGCTATTTATGGCTACACCTTC.

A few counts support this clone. In nucleotides, the CDR3 is TGCGCCAGCAGTGAGTCGAACAGGGGGACCTACGAGCAGTACTTC. Protein: CASSESNRGTYEQYF. The chain joins TRBV10-2 to TRBJ2-7; 8 nucleotides agree with TRBD1. V trimming: 0 bases; J trimming: 2 bases; junction bases outside the gene matches: 3. CDR1 is WSHSY and CDR2 is SAAADI in the germline V gene. This CDR3 region has 15 residues.

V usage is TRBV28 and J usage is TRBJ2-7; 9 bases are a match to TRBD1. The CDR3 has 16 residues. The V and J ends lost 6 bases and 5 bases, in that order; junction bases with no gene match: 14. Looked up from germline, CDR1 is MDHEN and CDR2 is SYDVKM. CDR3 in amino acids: CASSRIGTGTWHEQYF. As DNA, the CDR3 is TGTGCCAGCAGCCGAATTGGGACAGGGACTTGGCACGAGCAGTACTTC.

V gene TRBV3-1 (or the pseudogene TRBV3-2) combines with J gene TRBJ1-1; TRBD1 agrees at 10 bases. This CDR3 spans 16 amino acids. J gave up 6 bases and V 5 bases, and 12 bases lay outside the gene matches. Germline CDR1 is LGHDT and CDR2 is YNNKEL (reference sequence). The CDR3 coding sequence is TGTGCCAGCAGCACATTAACCGGGACAGGGGACGCTGAAGCTTTCTTT. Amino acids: CASSTLTGTGDAEAFF.

CDR3 DNA: TGTGCCAGTAGCAGAACAGCGGGTGAAAAACTGTTTTTT. This translates into CASSRTAGEKLFF. The chain uses TRBV19 and TRBJ1-4; D remains unclear. V dropped 6 bases and J dropped 7 bases, with 12 bases sitting between them. The CDR3 has 13 residues. Per the germline V gene, CDR1 is LNHDA and CDR2 is SQIVND (reference sequence).

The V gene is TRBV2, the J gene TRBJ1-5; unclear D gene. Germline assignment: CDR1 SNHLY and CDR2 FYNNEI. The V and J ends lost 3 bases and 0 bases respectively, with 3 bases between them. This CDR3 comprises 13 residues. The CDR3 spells CASSDHSNQPQHF. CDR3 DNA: TGTGCCAGCAGTGACCATAGCAATCAGCCCCAGCATTTT.

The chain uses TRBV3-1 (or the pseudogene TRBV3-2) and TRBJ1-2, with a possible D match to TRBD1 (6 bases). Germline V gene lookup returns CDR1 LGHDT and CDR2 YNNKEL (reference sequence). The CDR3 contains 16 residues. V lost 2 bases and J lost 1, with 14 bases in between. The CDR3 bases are TGTGCCAGCAGCCAACCCAGGGGCGGAGGTAACTATGGCTACACCTTC. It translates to CASSQPRGGGNYGYTF.

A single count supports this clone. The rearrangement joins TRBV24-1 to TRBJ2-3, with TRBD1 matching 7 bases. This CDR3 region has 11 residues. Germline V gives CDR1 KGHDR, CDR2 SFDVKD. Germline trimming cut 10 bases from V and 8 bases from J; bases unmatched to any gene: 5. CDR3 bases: TGTGCCACAGAGGGGGCATCTACGCAGTATTTT. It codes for CATEGASTQYF.

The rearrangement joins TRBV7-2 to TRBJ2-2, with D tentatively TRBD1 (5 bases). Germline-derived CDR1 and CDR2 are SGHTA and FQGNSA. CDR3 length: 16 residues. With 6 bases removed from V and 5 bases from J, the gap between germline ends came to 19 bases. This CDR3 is CASSPRPQGLTGELFF. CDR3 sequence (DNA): TGTGCCAGCAGTCCGAGACCCCAGGGTTTGACCGGGGAGCTGTTTTTT.

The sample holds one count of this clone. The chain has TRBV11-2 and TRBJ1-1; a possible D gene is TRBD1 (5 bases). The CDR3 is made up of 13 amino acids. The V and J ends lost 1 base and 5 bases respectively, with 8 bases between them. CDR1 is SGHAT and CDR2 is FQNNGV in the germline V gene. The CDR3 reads CASSLAGPTEAFF. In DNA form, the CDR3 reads TGTGCCAGCAGCTTAGCAGGGCCGACTGAAGCTTTCTTT.

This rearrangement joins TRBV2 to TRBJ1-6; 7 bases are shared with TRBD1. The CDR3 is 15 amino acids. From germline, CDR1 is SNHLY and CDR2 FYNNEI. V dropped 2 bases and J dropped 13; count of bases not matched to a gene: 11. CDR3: CASSERMAGGFPLHF. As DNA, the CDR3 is TGTGCCAGCAGTGAACGGATGGCAGGGGGGTTCCCCCTCCACTTT.

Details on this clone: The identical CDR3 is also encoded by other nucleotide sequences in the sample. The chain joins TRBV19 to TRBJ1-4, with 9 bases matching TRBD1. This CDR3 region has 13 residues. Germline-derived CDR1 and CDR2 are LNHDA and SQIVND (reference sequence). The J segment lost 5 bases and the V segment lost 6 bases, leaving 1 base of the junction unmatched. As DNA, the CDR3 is TGTGCCAGTAGCACAGGGGGCAATGAAAAACTGTTTTTT. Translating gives CASSTGGNEKLFF.

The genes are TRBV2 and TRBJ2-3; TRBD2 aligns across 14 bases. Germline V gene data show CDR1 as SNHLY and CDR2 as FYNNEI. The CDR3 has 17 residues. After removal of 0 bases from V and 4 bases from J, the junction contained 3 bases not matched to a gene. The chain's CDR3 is CASSEAGLAGAADTQYF. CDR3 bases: TGTGCCAGCAGTGAAGCGGGACTAGCGGGGGCGGCAGATACGCAGTATTTT.

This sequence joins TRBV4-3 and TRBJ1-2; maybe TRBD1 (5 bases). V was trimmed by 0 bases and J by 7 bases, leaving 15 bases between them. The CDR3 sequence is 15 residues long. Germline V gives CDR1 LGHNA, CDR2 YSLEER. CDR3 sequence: CASSQDTGLTIGYTF. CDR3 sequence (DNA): TGCGCCAGCAGCCAAGACACAGGCTTAACCATTGGCTACACCTTC.

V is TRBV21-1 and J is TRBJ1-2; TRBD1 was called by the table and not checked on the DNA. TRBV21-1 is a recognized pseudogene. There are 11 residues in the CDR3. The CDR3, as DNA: TGTGCCAGCAGCAAGGACAGGATGCTCACCTTC. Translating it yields CASSKDRMLTF.

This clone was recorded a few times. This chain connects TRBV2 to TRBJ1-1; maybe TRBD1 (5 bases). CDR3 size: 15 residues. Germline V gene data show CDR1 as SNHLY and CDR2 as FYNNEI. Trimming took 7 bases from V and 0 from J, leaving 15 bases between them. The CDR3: CASTPATVMNTEAFF. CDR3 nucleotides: TGTGCCAGCACCCCGGCGACAGTAATGAACACTGAAGCTTTCTTT.

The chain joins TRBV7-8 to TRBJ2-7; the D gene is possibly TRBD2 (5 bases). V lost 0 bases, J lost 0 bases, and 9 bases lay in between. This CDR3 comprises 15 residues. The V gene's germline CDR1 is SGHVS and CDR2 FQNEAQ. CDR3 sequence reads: CASSLAGLPSYEQYF. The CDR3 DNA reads TGTGCCAGCAGCTTAGCAGGACTCCCCTCCTACGAGCAGTACTTC.

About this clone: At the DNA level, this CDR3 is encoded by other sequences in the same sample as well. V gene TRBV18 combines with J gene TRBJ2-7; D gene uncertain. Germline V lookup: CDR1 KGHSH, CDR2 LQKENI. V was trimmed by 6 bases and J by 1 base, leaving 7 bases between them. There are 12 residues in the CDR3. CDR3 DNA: TGTGCCAGCTCCCCTACGTCCTACGAGCAGTACTTC. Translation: CASSPTSYEQYF.

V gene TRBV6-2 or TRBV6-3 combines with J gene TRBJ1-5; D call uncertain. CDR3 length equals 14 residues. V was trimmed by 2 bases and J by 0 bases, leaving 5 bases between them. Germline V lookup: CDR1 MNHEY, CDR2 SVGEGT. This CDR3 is CASSYTNSNQPQHF. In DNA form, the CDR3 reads TGTGCCAGCAGTTACACAAATAGCAATCAGCCCCAGCATTTT.

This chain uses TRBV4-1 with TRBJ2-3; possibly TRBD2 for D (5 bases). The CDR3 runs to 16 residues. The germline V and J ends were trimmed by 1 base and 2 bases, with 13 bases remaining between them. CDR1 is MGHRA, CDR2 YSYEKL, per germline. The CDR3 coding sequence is TGCGCCAGCAGCCAAGCGGGGTGGGGAGCCACAGATACGCAGTATTTT. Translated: CASSQAGWGATDTQYF.

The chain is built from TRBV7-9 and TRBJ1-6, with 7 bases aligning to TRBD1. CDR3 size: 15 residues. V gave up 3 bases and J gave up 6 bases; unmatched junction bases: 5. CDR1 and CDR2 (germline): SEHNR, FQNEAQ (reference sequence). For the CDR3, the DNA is TGTGCCAGCAGCTTTGAACAGGGGCTTAATTCACCCCTCCACTTT. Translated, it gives CASSFEQGLNSPLHF.